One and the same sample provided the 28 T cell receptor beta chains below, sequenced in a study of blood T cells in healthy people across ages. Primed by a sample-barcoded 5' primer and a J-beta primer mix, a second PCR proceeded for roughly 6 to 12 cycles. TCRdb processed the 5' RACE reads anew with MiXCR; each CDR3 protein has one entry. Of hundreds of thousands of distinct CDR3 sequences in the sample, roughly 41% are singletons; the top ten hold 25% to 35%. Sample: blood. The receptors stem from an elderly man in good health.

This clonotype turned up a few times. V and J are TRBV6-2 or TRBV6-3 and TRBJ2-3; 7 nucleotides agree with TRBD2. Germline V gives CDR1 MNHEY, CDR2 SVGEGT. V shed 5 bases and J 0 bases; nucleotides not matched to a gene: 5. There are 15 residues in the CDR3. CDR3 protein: CASSDLAESTDTQYF. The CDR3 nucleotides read TGTGCCAGCAGTGATCTAGCGGAGAGCACAGATACGCAGTATTTT.

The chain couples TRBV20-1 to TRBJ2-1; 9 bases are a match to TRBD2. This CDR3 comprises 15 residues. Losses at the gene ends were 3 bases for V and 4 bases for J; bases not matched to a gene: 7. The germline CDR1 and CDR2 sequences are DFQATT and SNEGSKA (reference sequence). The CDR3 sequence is CSARRGGQNYNEQFF. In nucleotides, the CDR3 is TGCAGTGCTAGGCGGGGGGGCCAAAATTACAATGAGCAGTTCTTC.

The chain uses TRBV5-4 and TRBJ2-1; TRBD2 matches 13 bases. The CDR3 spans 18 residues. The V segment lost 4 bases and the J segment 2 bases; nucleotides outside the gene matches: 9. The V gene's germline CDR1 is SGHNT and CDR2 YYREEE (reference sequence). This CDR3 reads CASSQGLAGRNTYNEQFF. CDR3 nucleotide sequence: TGTGCCAGCAGCCAGGGACTAGCGGGACGAAATACCTACAATGAGCAGTTCTTC.

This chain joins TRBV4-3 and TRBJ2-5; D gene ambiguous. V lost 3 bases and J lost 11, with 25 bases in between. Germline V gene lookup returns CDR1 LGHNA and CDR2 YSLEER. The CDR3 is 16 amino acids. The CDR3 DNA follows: TGCGCCAGCAGCCATATACGGCTAAGCTCCTACAATGAGCAGTACTTC. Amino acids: CASSHIRLSSYNEQYF.

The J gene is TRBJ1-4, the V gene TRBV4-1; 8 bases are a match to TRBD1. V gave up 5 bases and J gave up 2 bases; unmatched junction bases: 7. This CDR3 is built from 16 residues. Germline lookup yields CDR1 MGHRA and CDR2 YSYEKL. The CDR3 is CASSYDRGGTNEKLFF. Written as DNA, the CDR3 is TGCGCCAGCAGCTACGACAGGGGAGGGACTAATGAAAAACTGTTTTTT.

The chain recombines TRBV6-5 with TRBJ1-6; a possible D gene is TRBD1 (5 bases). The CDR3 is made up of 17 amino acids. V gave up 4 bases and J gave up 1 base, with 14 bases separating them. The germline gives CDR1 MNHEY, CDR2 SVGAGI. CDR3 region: CASSSPTKGSYNSPLHF. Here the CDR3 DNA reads TGTGCCAGCAGTTCCCCGACAAAGGGGTCCTATAATTCACCCCTCCACTTT.

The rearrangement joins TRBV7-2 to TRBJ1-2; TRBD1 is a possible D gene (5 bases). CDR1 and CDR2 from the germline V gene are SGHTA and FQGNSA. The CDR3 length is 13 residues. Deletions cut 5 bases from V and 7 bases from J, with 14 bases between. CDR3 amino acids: CASSLGADVGYTF. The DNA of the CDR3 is TGTGCCAGCAGCCTAGGGGCGGATGTTGGCTACACCTTC.

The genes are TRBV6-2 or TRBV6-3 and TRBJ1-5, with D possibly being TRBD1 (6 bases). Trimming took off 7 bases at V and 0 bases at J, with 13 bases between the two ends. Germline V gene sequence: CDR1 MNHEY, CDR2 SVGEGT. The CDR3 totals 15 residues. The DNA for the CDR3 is TGTGCCAGCAACCCAACAGGGCTTAGCAATCAGCCCCAGCATTTT. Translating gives CASNPTGLSNQPQHF.

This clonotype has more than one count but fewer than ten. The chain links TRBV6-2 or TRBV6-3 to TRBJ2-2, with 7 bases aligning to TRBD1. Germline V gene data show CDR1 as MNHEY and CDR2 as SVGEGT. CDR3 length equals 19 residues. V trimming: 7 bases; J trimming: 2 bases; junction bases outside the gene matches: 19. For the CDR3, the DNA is TGTGCCAGCACCCCCGGTGACCAACAGGGGCCCCTAAACACCGGGGAGCTGTTTTTT. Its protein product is CASTPGDQQGPLNTGELFF.

CDR3 amino acids: CASSIDEGPKTPIQETQYF. The CDR3 DNA follows: TGTGCCAGCAGCATCGACGAGGGGCCGAAAACACCGATTCAAGAGACCCAGTACTTC. The V call is TRBV21-1, the J call TRBJ2-5; TRBD1, the table's D call, was not compared with the DNA. TRBV21-1 counts as a pseudogene. The CDR3 has 19 amino acids.

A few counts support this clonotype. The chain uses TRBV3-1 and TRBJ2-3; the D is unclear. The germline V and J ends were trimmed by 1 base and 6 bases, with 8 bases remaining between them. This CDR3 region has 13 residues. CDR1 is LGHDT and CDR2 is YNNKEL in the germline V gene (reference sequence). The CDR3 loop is CASSQVPVDTQYF. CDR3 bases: TGTGCCAGCAGCCAAGTCCCCGTGGATACGCAGTATTTT.

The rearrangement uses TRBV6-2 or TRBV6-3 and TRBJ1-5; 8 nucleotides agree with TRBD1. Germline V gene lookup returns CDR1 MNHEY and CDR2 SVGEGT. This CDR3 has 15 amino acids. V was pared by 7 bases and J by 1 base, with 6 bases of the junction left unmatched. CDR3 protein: CASMAGQGSNQPQHF. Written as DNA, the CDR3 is TGTGCCAGCATGGCCGGACAGGGAAGCAATCAGCCCCAGCATTTT.

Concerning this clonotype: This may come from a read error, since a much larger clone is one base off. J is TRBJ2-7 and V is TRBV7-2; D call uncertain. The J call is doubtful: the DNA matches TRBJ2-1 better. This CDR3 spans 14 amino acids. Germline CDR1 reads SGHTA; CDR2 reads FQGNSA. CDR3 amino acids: CASSESQQAYEQFF. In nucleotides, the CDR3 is TGTGCCAGCAGCGAAAGCCAGCAGGCCTACGAGCAGTTCTTC.

CDR3 amino acids: CASSPTGGANNEQYF. Written as DNA, the CDR3 is TGTGCCAGCAGTCCGACAGGGGGCGCCAACAATGAGCAGTACTTC. V usage is TRBV6-6 and J usage is TRBJ2-7, with TRBD1 matching over 10 bases. Losses at the gene ends were 5 bases for V and 7 bases for J; bases not matched to a gene: 11. CDR1 MNHNY and CDR2 SVGAGI come from the germline V gene (reference sequence). CDR3 length equals 15 residues.

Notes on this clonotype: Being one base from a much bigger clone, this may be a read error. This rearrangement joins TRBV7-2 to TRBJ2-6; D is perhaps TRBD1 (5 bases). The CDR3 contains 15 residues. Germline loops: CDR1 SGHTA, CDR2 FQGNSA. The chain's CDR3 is CASSPRFSGANALTF. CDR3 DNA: TGTGCCAGCAGCCCTAGGTTCTCTGGGGCCAACGCCCTGACTTTC.

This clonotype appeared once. In nucleotides, the CDR3 is TGTGCCAGCAGCTTAGACGGGGGGAGGAAGAGGGATGAGCAGTTCTTC. It is translated as CASSLDGGRKRDEQFF. The chain uses TRBV7-2 and TRBJ2-1, with 7 bases aligning to TRBD2. CDR3 length: 16 amino acids. V lost 1 base, J lost 8 bases, and 11 bases stayed unmatched. Germline V gene data show CDR1 as SGHTA and CDR2 as FQGNSA. The whole variable domain, remainder taken from reference TRBV7-2 and TRBJ2-1, is GAGVSQSPSNKVTEKGKDVELRCDPISGHTALYWYRQSLGQGLEFLIYFQGNSAPDKSGLPSDRFSAERTGGSVSTLTIQRTQQEDSAVYLCASSLDGGRKRDEQFFGPGTRLTVL.

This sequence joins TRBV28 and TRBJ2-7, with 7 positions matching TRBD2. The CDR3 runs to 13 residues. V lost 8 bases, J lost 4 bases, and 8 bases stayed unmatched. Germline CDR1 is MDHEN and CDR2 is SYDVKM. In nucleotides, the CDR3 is TGTGCCAGCGTGCGGGGGTTGGTTTACGAGCAGTACTTC. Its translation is CASVRGLVYEQYF.

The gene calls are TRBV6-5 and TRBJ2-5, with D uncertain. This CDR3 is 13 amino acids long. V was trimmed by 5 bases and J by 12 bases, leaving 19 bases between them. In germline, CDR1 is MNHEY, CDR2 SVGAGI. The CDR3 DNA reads TGTGCCAGCAGTCCACCTCCGGGTGACCCCAAGTACTTC. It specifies CASSPPPGDPKYF.

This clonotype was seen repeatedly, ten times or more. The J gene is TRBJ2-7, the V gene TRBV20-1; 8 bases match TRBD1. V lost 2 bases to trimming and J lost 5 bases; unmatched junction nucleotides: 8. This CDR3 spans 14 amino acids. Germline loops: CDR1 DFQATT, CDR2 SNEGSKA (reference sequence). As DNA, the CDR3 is TGCAGTGCTAGAACCAGGGGGCGGTCGGACGAGCAGTACTTC. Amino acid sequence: CSARTRGRSDEQYF.

The CDR3 DNA is TGTGCCACCAGCGGTTACAGGGATTTGAACGAGCAGTACTTC. It is translated as CATSGYRDLNEQYF. The genes are TRBV15 and TRBJ2-7, with a possible D match to TRBD1 (6 bases). Germline values: CDR1 LNHNV, CDR2 YYDKDF (reference sequence). This CDR3 has 14 amino acids. V was shortened by 5 bases and J by 5 bases, with 16 bases between the two germline ends.

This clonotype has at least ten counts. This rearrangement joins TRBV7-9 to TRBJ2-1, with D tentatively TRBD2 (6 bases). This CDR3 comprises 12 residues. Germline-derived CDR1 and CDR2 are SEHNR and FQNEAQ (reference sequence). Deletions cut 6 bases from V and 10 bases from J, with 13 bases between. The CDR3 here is CASRSLGGEQFF. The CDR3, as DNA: TGTGCCAGCAGGTCGCTGGGAGGCGAGCAGTTCTTC.

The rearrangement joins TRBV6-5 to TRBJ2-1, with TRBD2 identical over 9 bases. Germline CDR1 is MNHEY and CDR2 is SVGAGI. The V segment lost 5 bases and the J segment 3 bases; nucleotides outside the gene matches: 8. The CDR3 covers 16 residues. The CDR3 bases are TGTGCCAGCAGTCCCATAAGCGGGGGGTTCTACAATGAGCAGTTCTTC. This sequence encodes CASSPISGGFYNEQFF.

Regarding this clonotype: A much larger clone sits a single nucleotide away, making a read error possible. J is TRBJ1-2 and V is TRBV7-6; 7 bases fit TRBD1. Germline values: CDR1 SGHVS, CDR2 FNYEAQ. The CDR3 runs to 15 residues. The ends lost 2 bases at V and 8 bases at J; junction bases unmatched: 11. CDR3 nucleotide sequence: TGTGCCAGCAGCTTACGCCCGACAGGGAATCAGGGCTACACCTTC. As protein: CASSLRPTGNQGYTF.

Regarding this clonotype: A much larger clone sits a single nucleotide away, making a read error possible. This CDR3 is CSVPRGVSGETQYF. The CDR3 bases are TGCAGCGTGCCACGGGGGGTCAGCGGAGAGACCCAGTACTTC. The rearrangement joins TRBV29-1 to TRBJ2-5; 7 nucleotides align to TRBD2. Germline V CDR1 and CDR2: SQVTM, ANQGSEA. V trimming: 6 bases; J trimming: 4 bases; junction bases outside the gene matches: 11. The length of the CDR3 is 14 residues. The variable domain in full, with the rest retrieved from reference TRBV29-1 and TRBJ2-5, is SAVISQKPSRDICQRGTSLTIQCQVDSQVTMMFWYRQQPGQSLTLIATANQGSEATYESGFVIDKFPISRPNLTFSTLTVSNMSPEDSSIYLCSVPRGVSGETQYFGPGTRLLVL.

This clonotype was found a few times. The CDR3 DNA sequence: TGCGCCAGCAGCTTGGTGGCTAGCGGGGATCGGGATGAGCAGTTCTTC. Protein product: CASSLVASGDRDEQFF. The chain links TRBV5-1 to TRBJ2-1, with TRBD2 matching 9 bases. Germline V gene sequence: CDR1 SGHRS, CDR2 YFSETQ. The J segment lost 8 bases and the V segment lost 0 bases, leaving 9 bases of the junction unmatched. The CDR3 is made up of 16 amino acids.

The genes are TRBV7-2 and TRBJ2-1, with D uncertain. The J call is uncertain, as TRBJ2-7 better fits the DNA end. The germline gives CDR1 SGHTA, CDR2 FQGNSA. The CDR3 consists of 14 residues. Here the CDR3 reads CASSLAETYNEQYF. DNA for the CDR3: TGTGCCAGCAGCTTGGCAGAAACCTACAATGAGCAGTACTTC.

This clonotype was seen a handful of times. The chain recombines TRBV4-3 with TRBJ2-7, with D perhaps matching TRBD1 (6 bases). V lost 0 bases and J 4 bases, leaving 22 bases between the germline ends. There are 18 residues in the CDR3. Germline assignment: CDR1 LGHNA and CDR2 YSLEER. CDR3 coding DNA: TGCGCCAGCAGCCAAGATCTGACAGCCGCCGCGAGGGGGTACGAGCAGTACTTC. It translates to CASSQDLTAAARGYEQYF.

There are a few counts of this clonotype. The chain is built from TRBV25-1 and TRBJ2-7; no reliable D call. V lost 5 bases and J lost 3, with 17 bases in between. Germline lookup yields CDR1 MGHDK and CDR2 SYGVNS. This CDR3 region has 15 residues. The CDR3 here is CASSPPRATHYEQYF. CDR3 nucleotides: TGTGCCAGCAGTCCCCCAAGGGCTACCCACTACGAGCAGTACTTC.